This passage covers 2 T cell receptor beta chains from one sample sequenced in a study of OX40 agonist ivuxolimab in advanced cancers. This table comes from immunoSEQ multiplex PCR, and its TCRdb copy is limited to in-frame clones, with some not included. The sample holds approximately 98,000 clones; under 90% are singletons and the top ten take 5.5%. Sequencing used CD4+ or CD8+ T cells sorted from blood, obtained in a trial of the OX40 agonist ivuxolimab. The receptors were gathered from an adult with an advanced solid tumor such as melanoma, head and neck, liver or kidney cancer.

The chain recombines TRBV29-1 with TRBJ2-2; D unclear. Trimming removed 0 bases from V and 0 bases from J, with 8 bases in between. Per germline, CDR1 SQVTM and CDR2 ANQGSEA. The CDR3 is 15 amino acids. DNA for the CDR3: TGCAGCGTTGAAGATCGAGCAGCGAACACCGGGGAGCTGTTTTTT. It translates to CSVEDRAANTGELFF.

The rearrangement uses TRBV6-5 and TRBJ2-1, with no clear D. In germline, CDR1 is MNHEY, CDR2 SVGAGI. The ends were cut back, 3 bases at V and 5 bases at J, with 11 bases in the middle. The CDR3 sequence is 14 residues long. CDR3 residues: CASSYYSTNNEQFF. CDR3 coding DNA: TGTGCCAGCAGTTATTATAGCACCAACAATGAGCAGTTCTTC.